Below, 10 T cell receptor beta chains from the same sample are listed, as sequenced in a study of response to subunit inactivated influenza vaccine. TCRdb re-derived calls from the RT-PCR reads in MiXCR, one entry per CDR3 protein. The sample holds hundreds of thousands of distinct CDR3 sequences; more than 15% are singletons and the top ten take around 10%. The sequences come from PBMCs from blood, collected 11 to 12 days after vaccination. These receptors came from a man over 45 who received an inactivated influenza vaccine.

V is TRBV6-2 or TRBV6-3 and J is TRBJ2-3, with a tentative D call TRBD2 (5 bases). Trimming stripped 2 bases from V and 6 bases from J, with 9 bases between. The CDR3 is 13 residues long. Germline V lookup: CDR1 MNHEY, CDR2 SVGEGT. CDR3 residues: CASSYNDYDTQYF. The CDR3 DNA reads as TGTGCCAGCAGTTACAATGACTACGATACGCAGTATTTT.

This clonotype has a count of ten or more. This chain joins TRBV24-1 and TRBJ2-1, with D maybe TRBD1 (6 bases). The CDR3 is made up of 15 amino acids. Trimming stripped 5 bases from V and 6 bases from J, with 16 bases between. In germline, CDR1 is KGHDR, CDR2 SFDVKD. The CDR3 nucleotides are TGTGCCACCAGTGGCCGGGACAACCCATCCAATGAGCAGTTCTTC. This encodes CATSGRDNPSNEQFF.

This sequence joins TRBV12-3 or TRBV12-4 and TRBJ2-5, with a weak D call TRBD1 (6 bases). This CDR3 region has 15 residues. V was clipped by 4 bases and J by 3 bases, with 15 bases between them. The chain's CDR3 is CASSSTGRRKETQYF. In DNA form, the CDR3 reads TGTGCCAGCAGTTCTACAGGGCGACGCAAAGAGACCCAGTACTTC.

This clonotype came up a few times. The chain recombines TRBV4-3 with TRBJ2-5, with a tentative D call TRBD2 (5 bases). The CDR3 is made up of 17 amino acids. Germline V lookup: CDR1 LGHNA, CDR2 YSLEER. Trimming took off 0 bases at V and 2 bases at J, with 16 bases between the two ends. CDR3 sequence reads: CASSQDGGPGRQETQYF. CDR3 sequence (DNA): TGCGCCAGCAGCCAAGATGGCGGGCCCGGTCGACAAGAGACCCAGTACTTC.

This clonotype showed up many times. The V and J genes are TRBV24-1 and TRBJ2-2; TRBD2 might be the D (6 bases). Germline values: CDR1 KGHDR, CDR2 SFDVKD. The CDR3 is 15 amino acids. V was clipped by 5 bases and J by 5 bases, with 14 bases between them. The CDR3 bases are TGTGCCACCAGTGCCCGTGGAGGGCGAACCGGGGAGCTGTTTTTT. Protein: CATSARGGRTGELFF.

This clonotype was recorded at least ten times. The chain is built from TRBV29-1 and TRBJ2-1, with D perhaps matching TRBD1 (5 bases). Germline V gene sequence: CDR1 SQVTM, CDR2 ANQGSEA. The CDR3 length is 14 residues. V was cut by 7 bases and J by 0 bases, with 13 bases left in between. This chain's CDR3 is CSGKDISSYNEQFF. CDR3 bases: TGCAGCGGGAAGGACATTAGCTCCTACAATGAGCAGTTCTTC.

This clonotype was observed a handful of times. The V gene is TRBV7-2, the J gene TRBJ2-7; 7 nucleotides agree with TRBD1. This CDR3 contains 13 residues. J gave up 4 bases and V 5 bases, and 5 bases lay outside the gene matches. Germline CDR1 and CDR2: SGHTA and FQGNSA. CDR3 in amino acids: CASSNRQGYEQYF. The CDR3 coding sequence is TGTGCCAGCAGCAATCGACAGGGTTACGAGCAGTACTTC. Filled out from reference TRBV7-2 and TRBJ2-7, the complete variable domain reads GAGVSQSPSNKVTEKGKDVELRCDPISGHTALYWYRQSLGQGLEFLIYFQGNSAPDKSGLPSDRFSAERTGGSVSTLTIQRTQQEDSAVYLCASSNRQGYEQYFGPGTRLTVT.

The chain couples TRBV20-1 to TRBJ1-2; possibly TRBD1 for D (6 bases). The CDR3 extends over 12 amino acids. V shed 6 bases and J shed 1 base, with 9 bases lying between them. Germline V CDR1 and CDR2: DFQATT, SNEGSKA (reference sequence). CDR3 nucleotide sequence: TGCAGTGCCCGACAGGATAACTATGGCTACACCTTC. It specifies CSARQDNYGYTF.

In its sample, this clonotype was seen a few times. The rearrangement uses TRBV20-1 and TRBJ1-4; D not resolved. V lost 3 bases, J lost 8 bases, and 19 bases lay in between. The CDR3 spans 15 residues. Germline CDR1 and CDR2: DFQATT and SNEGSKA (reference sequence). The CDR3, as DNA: TGCAGTGCTAGTGACCGAGGAGAAGTCGGGGAAAAACTGTTTTTT. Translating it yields CSASDRGEVGEKLFF.

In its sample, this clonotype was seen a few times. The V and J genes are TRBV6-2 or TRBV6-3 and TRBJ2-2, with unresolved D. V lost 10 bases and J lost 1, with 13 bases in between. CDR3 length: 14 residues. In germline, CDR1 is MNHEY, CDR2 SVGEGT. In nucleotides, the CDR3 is TGTGCCACCGCGGCGGCAATGAACACCGGGGAGCTGTTTTTT. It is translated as CATAAAMNTGELFF.